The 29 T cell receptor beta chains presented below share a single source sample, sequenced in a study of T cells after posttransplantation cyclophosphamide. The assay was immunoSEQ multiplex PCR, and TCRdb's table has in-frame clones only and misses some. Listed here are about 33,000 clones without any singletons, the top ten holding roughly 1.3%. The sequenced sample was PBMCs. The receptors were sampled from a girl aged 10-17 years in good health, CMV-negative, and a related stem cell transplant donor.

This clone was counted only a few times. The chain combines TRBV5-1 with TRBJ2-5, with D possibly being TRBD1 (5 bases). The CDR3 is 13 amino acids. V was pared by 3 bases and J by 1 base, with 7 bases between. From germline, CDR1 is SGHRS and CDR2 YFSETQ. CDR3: CASSSDIQETQYF. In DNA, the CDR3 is TGCGCCAGCAGCTCGGACATCCAAGAGACCCAGTACTTC.

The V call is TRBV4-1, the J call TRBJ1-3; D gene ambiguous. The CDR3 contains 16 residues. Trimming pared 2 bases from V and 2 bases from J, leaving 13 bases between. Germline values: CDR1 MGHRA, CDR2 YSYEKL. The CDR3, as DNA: TGCGCCAGCAGCCAAAAATCTCGTTTAACTGGAAACACCATATATTTT. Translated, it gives CASSQKSRLTGNTIYF.

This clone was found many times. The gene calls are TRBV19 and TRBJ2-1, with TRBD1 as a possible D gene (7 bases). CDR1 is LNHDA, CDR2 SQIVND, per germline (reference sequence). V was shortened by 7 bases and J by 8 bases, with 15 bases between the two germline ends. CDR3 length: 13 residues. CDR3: CASNEGGGDEQFF. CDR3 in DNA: TGTGCCAGTAATGAAGGGGGCGGGGATGAGCAGTTCTTC.

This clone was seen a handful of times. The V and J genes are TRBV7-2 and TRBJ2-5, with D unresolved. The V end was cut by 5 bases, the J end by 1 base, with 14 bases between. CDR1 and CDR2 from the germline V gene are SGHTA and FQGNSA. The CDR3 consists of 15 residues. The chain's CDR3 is CASSRRVLFQETQYF. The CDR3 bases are TGTGCCAGCAGCCGCCGGGTCTTATTCCAAGAGACCCAGTACTTC.

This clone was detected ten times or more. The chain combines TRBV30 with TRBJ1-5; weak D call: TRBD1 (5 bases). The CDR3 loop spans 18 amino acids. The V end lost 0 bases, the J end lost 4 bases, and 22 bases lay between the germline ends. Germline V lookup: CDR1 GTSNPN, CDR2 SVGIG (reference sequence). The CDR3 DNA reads TGTGCCTGGAGTGTAAGGCAGGGAACAGGCTTCGGGAATCAGCCCCAGCATTTT. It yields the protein CAWSVRQGTGFGNQPQHF.

The CDR3 nucleotides are TGTGCCAGCAGCTTAAGACAGAGAGGCTACACCTTC. It yields the protein CASSLRQRGYTF. The rearrangement uses TRBV7-2 and TRBJ1-2; the D gene is possibly TRBD1 (5 bases). Between the trimmed V and J ends, which lost 2 bases and 8 bases, there was a span of 9 bases. CDR1 and CDR2 from the germline V gene are SGHTA and FQGNSA. This CDR3 comprises 12 residues.

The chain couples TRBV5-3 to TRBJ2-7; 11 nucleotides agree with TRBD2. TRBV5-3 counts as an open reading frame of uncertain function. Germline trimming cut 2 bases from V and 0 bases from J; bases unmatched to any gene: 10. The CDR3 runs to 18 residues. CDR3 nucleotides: TGTGCCAGAAGCTTAGGACTAGCGGGTTCTTCCAGCTCCTACGAGCAGTACTTC. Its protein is CARSLGLAGSSSSYEQYF.

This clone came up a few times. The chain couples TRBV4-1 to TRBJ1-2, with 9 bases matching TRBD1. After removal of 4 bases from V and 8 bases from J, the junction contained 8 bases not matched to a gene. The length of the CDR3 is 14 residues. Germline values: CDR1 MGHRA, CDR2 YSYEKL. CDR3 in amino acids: CASSPRTGEEGYTF. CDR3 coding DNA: TGCGCCAGCAGCCCCAGGACAGGGGAAGAGGGCTACACCTTC.

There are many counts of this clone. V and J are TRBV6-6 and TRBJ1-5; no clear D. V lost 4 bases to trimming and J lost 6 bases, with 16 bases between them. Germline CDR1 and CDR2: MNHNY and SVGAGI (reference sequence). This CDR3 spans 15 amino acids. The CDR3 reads CASSSLTRGGQPQHF. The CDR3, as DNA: TGTGCCAGCAGTTCTTTGACACGGGGTGGTCAGCCCCAGCATTTT.

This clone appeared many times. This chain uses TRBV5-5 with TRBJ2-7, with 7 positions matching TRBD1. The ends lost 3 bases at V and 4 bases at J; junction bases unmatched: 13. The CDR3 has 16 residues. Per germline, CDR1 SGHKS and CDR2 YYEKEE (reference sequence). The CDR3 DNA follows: TGTGCCAGCAGCTCCCTTGAGGAGACAGGGCTTTACGAGCAGTACTTC. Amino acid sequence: CASSSLEETGLYEQYF. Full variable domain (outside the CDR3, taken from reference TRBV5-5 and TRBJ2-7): DAGVTQSPTHLIKTRGQQVTLRCSPISGHKSVSWYQQVLGQGPQFIFQYYEKEERGRGNFPDRFSARQFPNYSSELNVNALLLGDSALYLCASSSLEETGLYEQYFGPGTRLTVT.

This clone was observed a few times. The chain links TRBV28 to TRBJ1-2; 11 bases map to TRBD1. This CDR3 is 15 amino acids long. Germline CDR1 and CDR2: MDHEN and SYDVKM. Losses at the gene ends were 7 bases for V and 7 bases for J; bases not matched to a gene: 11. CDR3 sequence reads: CASIPSDRGLVGYTF. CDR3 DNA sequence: TGTGCCAGCATCCCATCGGACAGGGGGCTTGTTGGCTACACCTTC.

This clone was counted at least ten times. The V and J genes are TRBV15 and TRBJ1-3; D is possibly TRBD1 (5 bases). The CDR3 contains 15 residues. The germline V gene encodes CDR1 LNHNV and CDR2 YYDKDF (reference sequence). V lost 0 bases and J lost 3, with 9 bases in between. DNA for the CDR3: TGTGCCACCAGCAGAGATCAACAGGATGGAAACACCATATATTTT. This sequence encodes CATSRDQQDGNTIYF.

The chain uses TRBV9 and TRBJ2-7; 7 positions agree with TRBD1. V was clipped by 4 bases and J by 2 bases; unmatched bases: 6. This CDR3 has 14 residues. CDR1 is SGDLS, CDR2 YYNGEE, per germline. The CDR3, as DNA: TGTGCCAGCAGCTCAGGGGGTACGGCCTACGAGCAGTACTTC. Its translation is CASSSGGTAYEQYF. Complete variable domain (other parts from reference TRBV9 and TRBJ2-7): DSGVTQTPKHLITATGQRVTLRCSPRSGDLSVYWYQQSLDQGLQFLIQYYNGEERAKGNILERFSAQQFPDLHSELNLSSLELGDSALYFCASSSGGTAYEQYFGPGTRLTVT.

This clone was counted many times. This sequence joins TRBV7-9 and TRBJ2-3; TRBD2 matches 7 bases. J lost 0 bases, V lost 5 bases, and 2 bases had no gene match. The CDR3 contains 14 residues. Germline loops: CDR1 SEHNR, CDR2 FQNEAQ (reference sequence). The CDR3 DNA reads TGTGCCAGCAGCAGACTAGCTAGCACAGATACGCAGTATTTT. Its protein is CASSRLASTDTQYF.

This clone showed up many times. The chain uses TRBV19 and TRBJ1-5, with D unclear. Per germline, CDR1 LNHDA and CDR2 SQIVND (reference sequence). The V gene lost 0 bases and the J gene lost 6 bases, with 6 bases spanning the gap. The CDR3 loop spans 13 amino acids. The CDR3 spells CASSIDPIQPQHF. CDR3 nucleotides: TGTGCCAGTAGTATAGATCCTATTCAGCCCCAGCATTTT.

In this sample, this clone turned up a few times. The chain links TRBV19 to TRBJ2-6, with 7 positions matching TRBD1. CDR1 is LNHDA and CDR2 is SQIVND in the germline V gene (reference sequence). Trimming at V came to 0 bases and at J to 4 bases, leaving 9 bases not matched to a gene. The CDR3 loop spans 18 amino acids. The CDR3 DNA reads TGTGCCAGTAGTATAGATGGGAAGACAGGGCGCGGGGCCAACGTCCTGACTTTC. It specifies CASSIDGKTGRGANVLTF.

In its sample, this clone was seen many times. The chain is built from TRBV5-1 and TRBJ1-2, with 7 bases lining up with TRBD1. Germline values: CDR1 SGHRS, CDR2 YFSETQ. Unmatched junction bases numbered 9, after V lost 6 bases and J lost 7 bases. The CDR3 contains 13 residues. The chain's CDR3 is CASTPTGPGGYTF. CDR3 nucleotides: TGCGCCAGCACCCCGACAGGGCCTGGTGGCTACACCTTC.

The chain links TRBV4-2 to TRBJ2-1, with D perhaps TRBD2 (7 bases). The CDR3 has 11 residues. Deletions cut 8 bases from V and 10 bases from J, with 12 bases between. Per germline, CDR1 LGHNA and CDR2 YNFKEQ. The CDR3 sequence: CASGGANEQFF. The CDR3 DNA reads TGTGCCAGCGGGGGGGCAAACGAGCAGTTCTTC.

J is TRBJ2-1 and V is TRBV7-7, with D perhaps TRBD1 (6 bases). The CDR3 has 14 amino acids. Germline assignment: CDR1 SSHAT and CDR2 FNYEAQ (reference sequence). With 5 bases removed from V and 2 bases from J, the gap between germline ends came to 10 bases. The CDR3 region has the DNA TGTGCCAGCAGCCCGGACAGCACCTACAATGAGCAGTTCTTC. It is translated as CASSPDSTYNEQFF.

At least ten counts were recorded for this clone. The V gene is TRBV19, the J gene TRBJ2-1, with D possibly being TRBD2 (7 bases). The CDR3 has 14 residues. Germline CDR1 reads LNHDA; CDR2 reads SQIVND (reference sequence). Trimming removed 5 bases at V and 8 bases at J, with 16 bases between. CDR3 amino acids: CASSRGRGGDEQFF. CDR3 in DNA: TGTGCCAGTAGTCGGGGGAGAGGGGGGGATGAGCAGTTCTTC.

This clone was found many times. Here the CDR3 reads CASSAAEWRNTEAFF. The CDR3 DNA sequence: TGTGCCAGCAGCGCAGCTGAATGGAGGAACACTGAAGCTTTCTTT. J is TRBJ1-1 and V is TRBV5-5; unclear D gene. The CDR3 runs to 15 residues. V dropped 4 bases and J dropped 1 base, with 14 bases sitting between them. The V gene's germline CDR1 is SGHKS and CDR2 YYEKEE (reference sequence).

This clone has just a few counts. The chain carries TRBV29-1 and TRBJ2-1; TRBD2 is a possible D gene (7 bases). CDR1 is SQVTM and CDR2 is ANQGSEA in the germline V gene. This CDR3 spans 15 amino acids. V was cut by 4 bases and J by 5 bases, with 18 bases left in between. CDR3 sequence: CSVAVGGALNNEQFF. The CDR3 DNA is TGCAGCGTTGCGGTTGGGGGGGCGCTAAACAATGAGCAGTTCTTC.

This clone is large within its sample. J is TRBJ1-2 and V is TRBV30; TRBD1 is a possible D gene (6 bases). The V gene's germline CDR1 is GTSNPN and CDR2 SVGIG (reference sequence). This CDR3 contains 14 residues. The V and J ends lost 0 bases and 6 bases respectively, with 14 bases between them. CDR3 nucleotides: TGTGCCTGGAGTGTACTGGTCAGGGGTGATGGCTACACCTTC. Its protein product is CAWSVLVRGDGYTF.

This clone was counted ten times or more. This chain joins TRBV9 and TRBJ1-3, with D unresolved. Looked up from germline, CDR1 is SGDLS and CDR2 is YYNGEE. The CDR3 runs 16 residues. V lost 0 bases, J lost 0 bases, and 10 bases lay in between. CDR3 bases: TGTGCCAGCAGCGTAGACCGTCCGCGCTCTGGAAACACCATATATTTT. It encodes CASSVDRPRSGNTIYF.

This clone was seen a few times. The CDR3 DNA is TGTGCCAGCAGTGACCGGACAGGGGGCCCCTATGGCTACACCTTC. This codes for CASSDRTGGPYGYTF. The chain has TRBV6-1 and TRBJ1-2; 11 bases map to TRBD1. Germline assignment: CDR1 MNHNS and CDR2 SASEGT. J was trimmed by 4 bases and V by 3 bases; bases with no gene match: 4. The CDR3 runs to 15 residues.

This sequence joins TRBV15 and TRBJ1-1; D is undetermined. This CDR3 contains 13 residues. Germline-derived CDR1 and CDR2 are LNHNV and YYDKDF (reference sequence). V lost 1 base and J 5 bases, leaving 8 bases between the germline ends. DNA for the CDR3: TGTGCCACCAGCAGAGTGAGCGGGACTGAAGCTTTCTTT. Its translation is CATSRVSGTEAFF.

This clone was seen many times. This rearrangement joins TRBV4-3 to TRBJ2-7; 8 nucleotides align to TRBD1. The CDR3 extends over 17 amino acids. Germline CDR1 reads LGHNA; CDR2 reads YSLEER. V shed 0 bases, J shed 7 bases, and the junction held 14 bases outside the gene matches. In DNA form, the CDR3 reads TGCGCCAGCAGCCAAGAATCGGCAGGGGGCCTTCATCGGGAGCAGTACTTC. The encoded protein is CASSQESAGGLHREQYF.

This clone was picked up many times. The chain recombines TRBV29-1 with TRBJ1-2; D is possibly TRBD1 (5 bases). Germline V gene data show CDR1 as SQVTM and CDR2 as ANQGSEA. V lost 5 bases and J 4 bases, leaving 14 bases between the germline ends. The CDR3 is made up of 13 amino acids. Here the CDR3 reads CSVLVRATYGYTF. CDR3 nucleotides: TGCAGCGTTTTAGTCAGGGCCACCTATGGCTACACCTTC.

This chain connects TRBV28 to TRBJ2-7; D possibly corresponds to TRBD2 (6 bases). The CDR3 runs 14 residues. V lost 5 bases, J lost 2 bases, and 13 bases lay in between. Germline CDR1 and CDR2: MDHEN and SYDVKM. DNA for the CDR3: TGTGCCAGCAGTGCCGCGGGGCAAACCTACGAGCAGTACTTC. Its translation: CASSAAGQTYEQYF.